This TCR beta chain was sequenced for a study of T cells in Graves' hyperthyroidism and ophthalmopathy. Study-wide findings and caveats: Ophthalmopathy was told apart from stable hyperthyroidism by a 13 V-J model. Blood also showed most of the thyroid clonotypes that were expanded above 0.001.

On the basis of clinical symptoms, serum thyroxine and TRAb, thyroid ultrasound and orbital computed tomography, diagnoses were made. J gave up 0 bases and V 3 bases, and 4 bases lay outside the gene matches. This CDR3 has 16 amino acids. Germline V CDR1 and CDR2: KGHDR, SFDVKD. Comment on this clonotype: Its antigen is unidentified.

Template material for amplifying TCR beta CDR3 regions consisted of RNA transcripts. The HTBI primer set served for first-round RT-PCR of the TCR CDR3. MiXCR, applied by TCRdb to the multiplex PCR reads, yields one record per CDR3 protein. The sample gives about 500,000 distinct CDR3 sequences, 15% to 20% of which show up once; approximately 30% is in the top ten. The sequence was collected from a young woman with Graves' ophthalmopathy. J is TRBJ1-1 and V is TRBV24-1; TRBD1 agrees at 9 bases. Sequenced input: blood. This chain's CDR3 is CATSDHGQGMNTEAFF. The CDR3 DNA sequence: TGTGCCACCAGTGATCATGGACAGGGGATGAACACTGAAGCTTTCTTT.